This T cell receptor beta chain came from a study of T cell responses to AZD1222 COVID-19 vaccine. Overall study: Pooled together were second doses at about 4 or about 12 weeks. Study results and caveats: Females made up more of the donors, who were largely white British, and clonal diversity may have come out too low. There were repertoire samples only from the period after the peak T cell response. Spike-specific TCR repertoires showed rising breadth and depth after two AZD1222 doses.

Germline V gene sequence: CDR1 SQVTM, CDR2 ANQGSEA. V was cut by 4 bases and J by 5 bases, with 8 bases left in between. The CDR3 runs to 11 residues. Sequenced by immunoSEQ multiplex PCR; TCRdb stores in-frame clones only, minus some. The sample lists about 170,000 clones; more than 90% were seen once. Concerning this clone itself: Its antigen is as yet unknown.

The sample here was peripheral blood, taken on day 0 of AZD1222 vaccination. V usage is TRBV29-1 and J usage is TRBJ1-2, with a tentative D call TRBD1 (6 bases). The sequence derives from an adult in good health. CDR3 region: CSVGTEYGYTF. The CDR3 DNA reads as TGCAGCGTTGGGACAGAGTATGGCTACACCTTC.